What follows are 3 T cell receptor beta chains derived from one specimen sequenced in a study of T cells after yellow fever vaccination. TCRdb re-called the 5' RACE reads with MiXCR, one entry per CDR3 protein. In the table there are 550,000 or so distinct CDR3 sequences, about 19% of which are singletons. This material consisted of PBMCs, taken 15 days after the yellow fever booster vaccination. The receptors shown here come from a man aged 25-40 years who received the YFV17D yellow fever vaccine.

This clonotype appeared many times. V usage is TRBV7-9 and J usage is TRBJ2-5; the D is unclear. V was cut by 4 bases and J by 4 bases, with 4 bases left in between. Germline CDR1 reads SEHNR; CDR2 reads FQNEAQ (reference sequence). The CDR3 extends over 11 amino acids. CDR3 protein: CASSSIETQYF. The CDR3, as DNA: TGTGCCAGCAGCTCGATAGAGACCCAGTACTTC.

The V call is TRBV14, the J call TRBJ1-1; D possibly corresponds to TRBD1 (6 bases). Germline V gives CDR1 SGHDN, CDR2 FVKESK. The V end lost 1 base, the J end lost 4 bases, and 13 bases lay between the germline ends. This CDR3 region has 15 residues. The CDR3 sequence: CASSQAARGATEAFF. CDR3 DNA: TGTGCCAGCAGCCAAGCCGCTCGGGGGGCCACTGAAGCTTTCTTT.

The chain recombines TRBV6-5 with TRBJ2-3; TRBD2 might be the D (6 bases). Germline assignment: CDR1 MNHEY and CDR2 SVGAGI. The CDR3 is 14 amino acids. The V and J ends lost 4 bases and 9 bases respectively, with 17 bases between them. The CDR3 protein is CASSSDPGLGTQYF. The CDR3 DNA follows: TGTGCCAGCAGTTCGGATCCGGGACTGGGAACGCAGTATTTT.